A selection of T cell receptor beta chains follows, all from one sample in a study of blood T cell repertoires in COVID-19. Sequencing used immunoSEQ multiplex PCR; TCRdb keeps in-frame clones, though not all of them. The sample consists of around 200,000 clones, roughly 77% of them appearing once. Sequenced material: PBMCs or T cells enriched from blood (not recorded which). The origin of the receptors is a man in his forties or fifties who had recovered from COVID-19. Both conserved end residues are part of each CDR3. Each record gives: V gene, clone size, D gene, J gene, CDR3 protein, CDR3 DNA. A D gene is named only where the DNA matches it firmly. Clone size is not always given. Where it is, it says once, few, many or a class for expanded clones.

TRBV5-1	once	NA	TRBJ2-1	CASSTWPVHTYNEQFF	TGCGCCAGCAGCACGTGGCCTGTTCATACCTACAATGAGCAGTTCTTC
TRBV2	NA	TRBD1	TRBJ2-2	CASSERGQGWTGELFF	TGTGCCAGCAGTGAAAGGGGACAGGGATGGACCGGGGAGCTGTTTTTT
TRBV19	NA	NA	TRBJ1-5	CASSIHSGQPLNQPQHF	TGTGCCAGTAGTATCCACTCCGGACAGCCGCTCAATCAGCCCCAGCATTTT
TRBV11-3	NA	TRBD1	TRBJ2-1	CASSSDRAYEQFF	TGTGCCAGCAGCTCGGACAGGGCTTATGAGCAGTTCTTC
TRBV9	NA	TRBD2	TRBJ2-2	CASSPQSGVGELFF	TGTGCCAGCAGCCCCCAGAGCGGGGTCGGGGAGCTGTTTTTT
TRBV6-1	once	NA	TRBJ1-3	CASSESSGVGNTIYF	TGTGCCAGCAGTGAATCCTCCGGGGTAGGAAACACCATATATTTT
TRBV19	NA	TRBD1	TRBJ1-1	CASTGTGGRHEAFF	TGTGCCAGCACCGGGACAGGGGGCCGGCATGAAGCTTTCTTT
TRBV30	NA	NA	TRBJ2-7	CAWSVVPGATYEQYF	TGTGCCTGGAGTGTAGTCCCAGGGGCAACCTACGAGCAGTACTTC
TRBV5-1	NA	TRBD1	TRBJ2-1	CASSLAPGGIDEQFF	TGCGCCAGCAGCTTGGCCCCAGGGGGTATAGATGAGCAGTTCTTC
TRBV4-2	NA	TRBD2	TRBJ2-7	CASSPLSASGDSYEQYF	TGTGCCAGCAGCCCCCTTTCGGCTAGCGGGGACTCCTACGAGCAGTACTTC
TRBV7-9	NA	NA	TRBJ2-1	CASSLGGGNEQFF	TGTGCCAGCAGCCTGGGGGGAGGCAATGAGCAGTTCTTC
TRBV7-2	NA	NA	TRBJ1-2	CASSLQGTAYGYTF	TGTGCCAGCAGCCTACAGGGCACCGCCTATGGCTACACCTTC
TRBV2	few	NA	TRBJ2-2	CASTGDTNTGELFF	TGTGCCAGCACCGGGGACACAAACACCGGGGAGCTGTTTTTT
TRBV11-2	NA	NA	TRBJ2-7	CASSLERLPASYEQYF	TGTGCCAGCAGCTTAGAGCGACTGCCAGCCTCCTACGAGCAGTACTTC
TRBV7-8	few	TRBD1	TRBJ1-2	CASSLGLGGVGYTF	TGTGCCAGCAGCTTAGGGTTAGGGGGCGTGGGCTACACCTTC
TRBV21-1	NA	NA	TRBJ1-3	CASSSEGSGNTIYF	TGTGCCAGTTCGTCGGAGGGCTCTGGAAACACCATATATTTT
TRBV29-1	NA	TRBD1	TRBJ2-3	CSVPFIPGQGVITDTQYF	TGCAGCGTCCCTTTTATACCGGGACAGGGGGTGATCACAGATACGCAGTATTTT
TRBV6-5	NA	TRBD1	TRBJ1-5	CASSSTGGRDQPQHF	TGTGCCAGCAGTTCTACAGGGGGCAGGGATCAGCCCCAGCATTTT
TRBV27	few	NA	TRBJ1-2	CASSSRVTGGYGYTF	TGTGCCAGCAGTTCGAGGGTCACGGGGGGATATGGCTACACCTTC
TRBV5-4	medium-sized	TRBD1	TRBJ2-7	CASGRDSSYEQYF	TGTGCCAGCGGCCGGGACAGCTCCTACGAGCAGTACTTC
TRBV7-9	NA	NA	TRBJ2-3	CASSPPTGDTQYF	TGTGCCAGCAGCCCGCCTACCGGTGATACGCAGTATTTT
TRBV6-5	NA	NA	TRBJ1-4	CASSYGGAYNEKLFF	TGTGCCAGCAGTTACGGCGGGGCGTACAATGAAAAACTGTTTTTT
TRBV5-4	NA	NA	TRBJ1-6	CASSLDSSYNSPLHF	TGTGCCAGCAGCTTGGACAGCTCCTATAATTCACCCCTCCACTTT
TRBV10-1	many	TRBD1	TRBJ1-5	CASRRGTDDSNQPQHF	TGCGCCAGCAGAAGAGGGACAGACGATAGCAATCAGCCCCAGCATTTT
TRBV2	NA	NA	TRBJ1-6	CASSVEGGSYNSPLHF	TGTGCCAGCAGTGTGGAGGGAGGGTCCTATAATTCACCCCTCCACTTT
TRBV3-1/TRBV3-2	NA	TRBD2	TRBJ2-1	CASSQKTSGRYNEQFF	TGTGCCAGCAGCCAAAAGACTAGCGGACGCTACAATGAGCAGTTCTTC
TRBV5-5	NA	TRBD1	TRBJ1-5	CASSPDRQGFSNQPQHF	TGTGCCAGCAGCCCGGACCGACAGGGATTTAGCAATCAGCCCCAGCATTTT
TRBV24-1	NA	NA	TRBJ2-3	CATSGLGIGTDTQYF	TGTGCCACCAGTGGCCTCGGGATAGGCACAGATACGCAGTATTTT
TRBV2	NA	NA	TRBJ2-3	CASSGTARRGDTQYF	TGTGCCAGCAGTGGGACGGCCCGGCGGGGAGATACGCAGTATTTT
TRBV5-8	NA	NA	TRBJ1-5	CASSYRGNGQPQHF	TGTGCCAGCAGTTATAGGGGGAACGGTCAGCCCCAGCATTTT
TRBV3-1/TRBV3-2	NA	TRBD2	TRBJ2-6	CASSQVGRTSGANVLTF	TGTGCCAGCAGCCAAGTCGGGAGGACCTCTGGGGCCAACGTCCTGACTTTC
TRBV24-1	NA	TRBD2	TRBJ2-5	CATSDWASGPLKYF	TGTGCCACCAGTGATTGGGCTAGCGGGCCCCTAAAGTACTTC
TRBV9	NA	TRBD1	TRBJ1-5	CASSVSGQLNQPQHF	TGTGCCAGCAGCGTTTCGGGACAGCTCAATCAGCCCCAGCATTTT
TRBV19	once	NA	TRBJ1-1	CASSIYEAPNTEAFF	TGTGCCAGTAGTATTTACGAGGCCCCGAACACTGAAGCTTTCTTT
TRBV11-2	NA	TRBD2	TRBJ2-3	CASSGGIGGADTQYF	TGTGCCAGCAGCGGGGGGATCGGGGGGGCAGATACGCAGTATTTT
TRBV18	NA	NA	TRBJ1-4	CASSRQQNEKLFF	TGTGCCAGCTCACGACAGCAGAATGAAAAACTGTTTTTT
TRBV20-1	NA	NA	TRBJ2-7	CSASGGLSSYEQYF	TGCAGTGCTAGTGGCGGGCTGAGCTCCTACGAGCAGTACTTC
TRBV9	NA	TRBD1	TRBJ1-4	CASSTGAPGTNEKLFF	TGTGCCAGCAGCACAGGGGCCCCGGGGACTAATGAAAAACTGTTTTTT
TRBV24-1	NA	TRBD1	TRBJ1-4	CATSDWTGVKEKLFF	TGTGCCACCAGTGATTGGACAGGGGTAAAGGAAAAACTGTTTTTT
TRBV10-3	NA	TRBD1	TRBJ1-2	CAISESGDSIYGYTF	TGTGCCATCAGTGAGTCGGGGGACAGTATCTATGGCTACACCTTC
TRBV11-2	NA	NA	TRBJ1-6	CASSSTVNSPLHF	TGTGCCAGCAGCTCTACAGTGAATTCACCCCTCCACTTT
TRBV2	NA	TRBD1	TRBJ2-1	CASSDNGDSKFF	TGTGCCAGCAGTGATAATGGGGACAGTAAGTTCTTC
TRBV6-5	NA	TRBD1	TRBJ1-2	CASSNRGQIGYTF	TGTGCCAGCAGTAACAGGGGGCAGATCGGCTACACCTTC
TRBV2	NA	TRBD1	TRBJ1-2	CASSEPGGYGYTF	TGTGCCAGCAGTGAACCAGGGGGCTATGGCTACACCTTC
TRBV4-1	NA	NA	TRBJ2-2	CASSQDFWAGATGELFF	TGCGCCAGCAGCCAAGATTTTTGGGCAGGGGCTACCGGGGAGCTGTTTTTT
TRBV2	NA	NA	TRBJ1-2	CASSATGYGGYTF	TGTGCCAGCAGTGCCACAGGGTATGGTGGCTACACCTTC
TRBV6-6	NA	TRBD2	TRBJ2-1	CASSLWPGLAGQLSSYNEQFF	TGTGCCAGCAGTCTCTGGCCGGGACTAGCGGGACAATTAAGCTCCTACAATGAGCAGTTCTTC
TRBV3-1/TRBV3-2	few	TRBD2	TRBJ2-1	CASSRMASGEFEQFF	TGTGCCAGCAGCCGCATGGCTAGCGGGGAATTTGAGCAGTTCTTC
TRBV18	once	NA	TRBJ2-1	CASSPSGVEEQFF	TGTGCCAGCTCACCCTCGGGAGTTGAAGAGCAGTTCTTC
TRBV5-1	few	TRBD1	TRBJ2-3	CASSQGTGTDTQYF	TGCGCCAGCAGCCAGGGGACAGGCACAGATACGCAGTATTTT
TRBV9	NA	NA	TRBJ1-2	CASSATTARVGSYTF	TGTGCCAGCAGCGCCACGACCGCCAGGGTAGGGAGCTACACCTTC
TRBV7-9	few	TRBD1	TRBJ1-5	CASGPLGTGGNQPQHF	TGTGCCAGCGGCCCTTTAGGGACAGGGGGCAATCAGCCCCAGCATTTT